The 15 T cell receptor beta chains in this list originate from one sample, sequenced in a study of T-cell memory formation after mild COVID-19. Each CDR3 protein gets one entry after TCRdb re-called the 5' RACE reads with MiXCR. The sample holds roughly 200,000 distinct CDR3 sequences, around 9.1% seen once. Sequenced: PBMCs or a T cell subset sorted from them (not recorded which). Every receptor here comes from a man aged 18-30 years who had mild COVID-19 (a few samples of this study predate the infection). Cell type and time point are not known.

This clonotype was picked up a small number of times. This chain connects TRBV2 to TRBJ1-5, with D possibly being TRBD1 (5 bases). The length of the CDR3 is 15 residues. CDR1 and CDR2 (germline): SNHLY, FYNNEI. Trimming removed 4 bases at V and 7 bases at J, with 17 bases between. In nucleotides, the CDR3 is TGTGCCAGCAGTGGACATTCGACAGAGGGGCAGCCCCAGCATTTT. Translation gives CASSGHSTEGQPQHF.

In this sample, this clonotype turned up many times. This chain joins TRBV7-9 and TRBJ1-2; D not certain. The CDR3 totals 14 residues. Germline lookup yields CDR1 SEHNR and CDR2 FQNEAQ (reference sequence). Trimming took off 8 bases at V and 1 base at J, with 14 bases between the two ends. Written as DNA, the CDR3 is TGTGCCAGCTCGGGTGGGGTTCATAACTATGGCTACACCTTC. As protein: CASSGGVHNYGYTF.

The J gene is TRBJ2-7, the V gene TRBV4-2, with TRBD1 identical over 10 bases. The CDR3 contains 18 residues. Losses at the gene ends were 0 bases for V and 2 bases for J; bases not matched to a gene: 10. Germline V gene data show CDR1 as LGHNA and CDR2 as YNFKEQ. The CDR3 protein is CASSQDWGQGLPAYEQYF. CDR3 coding DNA: TGTGCCAGCAGCCAAGATTGGGGACAGGGGTTACCCGCCTACGAGCAGTACTTC.

The chain couples TRBV6-5 to TRBJ2-1; 10 bases fit TRBD1. Losses at the gene ends were 8 bases for V and 8 bases for J; bases not matched to a gene: 9. Germline V lookup: CDR1 MNHEY, CDR2 SVGAGI. The CDR3 extends over 14 amino acids. The chain's CDR3 is CASGRDRGDYEQFF. The CDR3 DNA sequence: TGTGCCAGCGGCCGGGACAGGGGCGACTATGAGCAGTTCTTC.

For this clonotype: The junction differs from germline at one of its ends, possibly a read error. The V call is TRBV12-3 or TRBV12-4, the J call TRBJ2-3; 10 bases map to TRBD1. The CDR3 runs 17 residues. CDR3 region: CASSPHRQGASEDTKYF. In nucleotides, the CDR3 is TGTGCCAGCAGTCCCCATCGACAGGGGGCCAGTGAAGATACGAAGTATTTT.

The chain is built from TRBV9 and TRBJ2-2; weak D call: TRBD2 (6 bases). The CDR3 length is 17 residues. V was pared by 0 bases and J by 1 base, with 13 bases between. CDR1 and CDR2 (germline): SGDLS, YYNGEE. The chain's CDR3 is CASSVGAGSGNTGELFF. CDR3 sequence (DNA): TGTGCCAGCAGCGTAGGTGCCGGTAGCGGGAACACCGGGGAGCTGTTTTTT.

This clonotype came up a few times. The chain links TRBV18 to TRBJ2-1, with D perhaps TRBD1 or TRBD2 (6 bases each). This CDR3 contains 15 residues. Germline CDR1 reads KGHSH; CDR2 reads LQKENI. V was cut by 6 bases and J by 5 bases, with 17 bases left in between. CDR3 DNA sequence: TGTGCCAGCTCCCCTTTTGGGGGGCTCGACAATGAGCAGTTCTTC. This codes for CASSPFGGLDNEQFF.

This clonotype has only a few counts. The V gene is TRBV12-3 or TRBV12-4, the J gene TRBJ2-3; 8 bases align to TRBD1. This CDR3 spans 17 amino acids. J gave up 1 base and V 6 bases, and 12 bases lay outside the gene matches. The CDR3 is CASRLRRGRTGTDTQYF. Written as DNA, the CDR3 is TGTGCCAGCAGGCTCCGCAGGGGGCGTACGGGCACAGATACGCAGTATTTT.

This clonotype showed up just a few times. V gene TRBV4-1 combines with J gene TRBJ2-7; a weak D match, TRBD2 (6 bases). V lost 1 base, J lost 7 bases, and 17 bases lay in between. The CDR3 is made up of 15 amino acids. Germline V gene lookup returns CDR1 MGHRA and CDR2 YSYEKL. CDR3 amino acids: CASSQVTSLFQEQYV. In DNA, the CDR3 is TGCGCCAGCAGCCAAGTTACTAGCCTGTTTCAAGAGCAGTACGTC.

This chain links TRBV7-9 with TRBJ1-1; tentatively, D is TRBD1 (6 bases). The CDR3 contains 13 residues. Deletions cut 10 bases from V and 1 base from J, with 13 bases between. Germline loops: CDR1 SEHNR, CDR2 FQNEAQ (reference sequence). CDR3 amino acids: CATDRLQNTEAFF. CDR3 in DNA: TGTGCCACGGACAGACTTCAGAACACTGAAGCTTTCTTT.

The V and J genes are TRBV11-2 and TRBJ1-1; D gene ambiguous. Trimming removed 3 bases at V and 1 base at J, with 12 bases between. The CDR3 is 15 amino acids. CDR1 and CDR2 from the germline V gene are SGHAT and FQNNGV. CDR3 DNA sequence: TGTGCCAGCAGCTTTTCGGCAGGACCGAACACTGAAGCTTTCTTT. Its protein product is CASSFSAGPNTEAFF. Full variable domain (outside the CDR3, taken from reference TRBV11-2 and TRBJ1-1): EAGVAQSPRYKIIEKRQSVAFWCNPISGHATLYWYQQILGQGPKLLIQFQNNGVVDDSQLPKDRFSAERLKGVDSTLKIQPAKLEDSAVYLCASSFSAGPNTEAFFGQGTRLTVV.

A few counts support this clonotype. This chain joins TRBV6-5 and TRBJ1-3; TRBD1 is a possible D gene (5 bases). The germline V gene has CDR1 MNHEY and CDR2 SVGAGI. The V end lost 6 bases, the J end lost 4 bases, and 10 bases lay between the germline ends. The CDR3 length is 13 residues. CDR3 sequence reads: CASSGWGGNTIYF. The CDR3 nucleotides read TGTGCCAGCAGCGGTTGGGGGGGAAACACCATATATTTT.

CDR3 region: CASSHQGHEQYF. The DNA for the CDR3 is TGTGCCAGCAGCCACCAGGGTCACGAGCAGTACTTC. The V and J genes are TRBV3-1 and TRBJ2-7, with D possibly being TRBD1 (5 bases). Trimming shortened V by 3 bases and J by 5 bases, and 8 bases separated the two germline ends. Germline V lookup: CDR1 LGHDT, CDR2 YNNKEL (reference sequence). The CDR3 sequence is 12 residues long.

The chain has TRBV24-1 and TRBJ2-2, with 12 positions matching TRBD1. Unmatched junction bases numbered 8, after V lost 4 bases and J lost 6 bases. Germline V gene lookup returns CDR1 KGHDR and CDR2 SFDVKD. The CDR3 runs 17 residues. CDR3 sequence (DNA): TGTGCCACCAGTGAGTCTGGGACAGGGGGCTTGGCCGGGGAGCTGTTTTTT. It specifies CATSESGTGGLAGELFF.

This clonotype was counted a few times. The chain carries TRBV24-1 and TRBJ2-5; D is undetermined. Germline assignment: CDR1 KGHDR and CDR2 SFDVKD. V lost 1 base and J 0 bases, leaving 2 bases between the germline ends. The CDR3 spans 13 residues. The CDR3 spells CATSDLYQETQYF. DNA for the CDR3: TGTGCCACCAGTGATTTATACCAAGAGACCCAGTACTTC.